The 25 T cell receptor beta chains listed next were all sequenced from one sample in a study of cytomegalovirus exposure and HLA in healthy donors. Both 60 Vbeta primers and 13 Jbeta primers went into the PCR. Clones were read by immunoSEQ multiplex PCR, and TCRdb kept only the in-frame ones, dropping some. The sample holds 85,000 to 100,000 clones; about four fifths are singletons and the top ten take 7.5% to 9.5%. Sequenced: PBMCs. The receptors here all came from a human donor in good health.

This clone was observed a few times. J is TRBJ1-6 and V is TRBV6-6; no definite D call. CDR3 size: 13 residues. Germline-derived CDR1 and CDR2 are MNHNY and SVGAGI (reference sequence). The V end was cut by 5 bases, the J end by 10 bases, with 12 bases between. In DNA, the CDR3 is TGTGCCAGCAGTGACCACGGGTACTCACCCCTCCACTTT. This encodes CASSDHGYSPLHF.

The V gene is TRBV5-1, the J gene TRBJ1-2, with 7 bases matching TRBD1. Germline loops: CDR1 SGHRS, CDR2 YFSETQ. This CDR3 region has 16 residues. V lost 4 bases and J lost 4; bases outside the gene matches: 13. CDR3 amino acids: CASSLGGDSHPYGYTF. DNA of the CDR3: TGCGCCAGCAGCCTGGGGGGGGACAGCCATCCCTATGGCTACACCTTC.

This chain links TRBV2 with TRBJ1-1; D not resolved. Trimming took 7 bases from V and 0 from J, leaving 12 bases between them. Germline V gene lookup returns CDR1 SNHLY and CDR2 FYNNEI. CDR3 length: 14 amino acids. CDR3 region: CASIGRVMNTEAFF. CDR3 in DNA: TGTGCCAGCATCGGTCGGGTGATGAACACTGAAGCTTTCTTT.

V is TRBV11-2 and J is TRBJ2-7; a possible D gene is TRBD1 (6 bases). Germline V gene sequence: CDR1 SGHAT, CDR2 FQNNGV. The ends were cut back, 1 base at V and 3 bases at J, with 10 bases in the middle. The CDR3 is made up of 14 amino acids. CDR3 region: CASSLGGGGYEQYF. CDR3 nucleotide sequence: TGTGCCAGCAGCTTAGGAGGGGGTGGCTACGAGCAGTACTTC.

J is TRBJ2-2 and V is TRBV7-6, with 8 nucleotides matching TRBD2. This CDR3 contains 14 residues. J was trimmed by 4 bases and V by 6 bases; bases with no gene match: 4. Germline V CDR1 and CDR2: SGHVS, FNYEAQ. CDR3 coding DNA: TGTGCCAGCAGGCGGGAGGCGGGCACCGGGGAGCTGTTTTTT. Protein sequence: CASRREAGTGELFF. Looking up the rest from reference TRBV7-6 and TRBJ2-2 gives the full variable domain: GAGVSQSPRYKVTKRGQDVALRCDPISGHVSLYWYRQALGQGPEFLTYFNYEAQQDKSGLPNDRFSAERPEGSISTLTIQRTEQRDSAMYRCASRREAGTGELFFGEGSRLTVL.

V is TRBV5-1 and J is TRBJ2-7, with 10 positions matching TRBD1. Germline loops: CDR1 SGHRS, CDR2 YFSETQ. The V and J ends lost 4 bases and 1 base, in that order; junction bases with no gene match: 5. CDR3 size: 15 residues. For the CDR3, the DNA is TGCGCCAGCAGCGGAGGGGGACAGGGGTCCTACGAGCAGTACTTC. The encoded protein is CASSGGGQGSYEQYF.

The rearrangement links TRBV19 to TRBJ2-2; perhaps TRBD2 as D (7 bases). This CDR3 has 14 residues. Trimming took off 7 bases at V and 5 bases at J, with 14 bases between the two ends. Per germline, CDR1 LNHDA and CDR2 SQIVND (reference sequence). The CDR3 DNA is TGTGCCAGTACCTTGGGGGGGGCTACCGGGGAGCTGTTTTTT. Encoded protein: CASTLGGATGELFF.

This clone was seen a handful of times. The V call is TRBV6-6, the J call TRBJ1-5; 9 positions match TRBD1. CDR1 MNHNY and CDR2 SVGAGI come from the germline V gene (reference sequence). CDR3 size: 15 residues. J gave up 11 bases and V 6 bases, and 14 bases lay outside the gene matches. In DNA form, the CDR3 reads TGTGCCAGCAGAAAGACCTCCGGGACAGGGAGAGCCCAGCATTTT. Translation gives CASRKTSGTGRAQHF.

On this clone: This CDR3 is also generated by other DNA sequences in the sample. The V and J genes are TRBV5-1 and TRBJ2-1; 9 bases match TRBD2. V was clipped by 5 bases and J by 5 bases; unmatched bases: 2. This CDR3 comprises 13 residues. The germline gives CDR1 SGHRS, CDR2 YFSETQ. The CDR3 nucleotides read TGCGCCAGCAGTCTAGCGGGGAACAATGAGCAGTTCTTC. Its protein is CASSLAGNNEQFF.

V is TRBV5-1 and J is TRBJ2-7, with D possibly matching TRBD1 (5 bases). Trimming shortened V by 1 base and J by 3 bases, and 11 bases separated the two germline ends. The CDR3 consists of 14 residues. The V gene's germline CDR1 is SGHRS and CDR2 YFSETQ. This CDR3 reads CASSLTGSGYEQYF. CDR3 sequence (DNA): TGCGCCAGCAGCTTGACAGGATCCGGCTACGAGCAGTACTTC.

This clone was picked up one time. The CDR3 nucleotides are TGTGCCTGGAGTGTCAGCGTGCGCTACACCTTC. It specifies CAWSVSVRYTF. V is TRBV30 and J is TRBJ1-2; D not resolved. The CDR3 runs to 11 residues. V lost 0 bases and J 9 bases, leaving 8 bases between the germline ends. Germline lookup yields CDR1 GTSNPN and CDR2 SVGIG (reference sequence).

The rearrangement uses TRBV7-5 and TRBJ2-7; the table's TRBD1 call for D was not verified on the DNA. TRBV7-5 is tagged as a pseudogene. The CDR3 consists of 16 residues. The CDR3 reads CVRSLVTGKGDYEQYF. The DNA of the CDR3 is TGTGTCAGAAGCTTAGTTACAGGGAAGGGGGACTACGAGCAGTACTTC.

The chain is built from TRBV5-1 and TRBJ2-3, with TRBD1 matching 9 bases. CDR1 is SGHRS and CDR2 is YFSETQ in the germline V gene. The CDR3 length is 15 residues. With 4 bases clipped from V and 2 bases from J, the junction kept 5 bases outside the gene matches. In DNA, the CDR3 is TGCGCCAGCAGCGACGGGACAGGGATCACAGATACGCAGTATTTT. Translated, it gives CASSDGTGITDTQYF.

CDR3 amino acids: CASSSTGGDEQYF. For the CDR3, the DNA is TGTGCCAGCAGCTCGACAGGGGGCGACGAGCAGTACTTC. This chain links TRBV7-6 with TRBJ2-7, with 10 bases matching TRBD1. After removal of 4 bases from V and 5 bases from J, the junction contained 2 bases not matched to a gene. The CDR3 contains 13 residues. CDR1 is SGHVS, CDR2 FNYEAQ, per germline.

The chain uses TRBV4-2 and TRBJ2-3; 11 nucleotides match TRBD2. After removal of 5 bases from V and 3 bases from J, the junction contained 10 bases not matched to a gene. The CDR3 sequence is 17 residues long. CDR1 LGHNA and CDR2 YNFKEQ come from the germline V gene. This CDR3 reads CASSTNVRLAGTDTQYF. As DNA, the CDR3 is TGTGCCAGCAGCACAAACGTTAGACTAGCGGGAACAGATACGCAGTATTTT.

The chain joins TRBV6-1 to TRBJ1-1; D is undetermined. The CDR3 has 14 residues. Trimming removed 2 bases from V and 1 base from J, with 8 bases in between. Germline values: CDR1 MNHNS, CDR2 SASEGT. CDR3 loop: CASSEITTNTEAFF. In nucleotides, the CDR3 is TGTGCCAGCAGTGAAATAACAACGAACACTGAAGCTTTCTTT.

CDR3 sequence (DNA): TGTGCCAGCAGCTTTAGCCACACTGAAGCTTTCTTT. Translation: CASSFSHTEAFF. The rearrangement uses TRBV11-2 and TRBJ1-1; D is unclear. Germline values: CDR1 SGHAT, CDR2 FQNNGV. This CDR3 contains 12 residues. V lost 3 bases to trimming and J lost 3 bases, with 5 bases between them.

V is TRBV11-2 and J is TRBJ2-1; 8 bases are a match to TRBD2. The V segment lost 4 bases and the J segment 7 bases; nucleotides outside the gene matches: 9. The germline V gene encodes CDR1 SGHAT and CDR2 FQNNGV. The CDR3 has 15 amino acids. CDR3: CASSSEGGGRNEQFF. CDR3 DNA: TGTGCCAGCAGCTCCGAAGGCGGGGGGCGGAATGAGCAGTTCTTC.

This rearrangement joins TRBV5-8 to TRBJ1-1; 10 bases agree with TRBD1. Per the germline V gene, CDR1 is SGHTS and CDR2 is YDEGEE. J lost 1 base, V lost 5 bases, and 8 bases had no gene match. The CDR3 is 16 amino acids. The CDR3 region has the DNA TGTGCCAGCAGTTTCCCGGGGGACAGGGGGAACACTGAAGCTTTCTTT. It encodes CASSFPGDRGNTEAFF. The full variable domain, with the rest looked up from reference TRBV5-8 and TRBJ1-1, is EAGVTQSPTHLIKTRGQQATLRCSPISGHTSVYWYQQALGLGLQFLLWYDEGEERNRGNFPPRFSGRQFPNYSSELNVNALELEDSALYLCASSFPGDRGNTEAFFGQGTRLTVV.

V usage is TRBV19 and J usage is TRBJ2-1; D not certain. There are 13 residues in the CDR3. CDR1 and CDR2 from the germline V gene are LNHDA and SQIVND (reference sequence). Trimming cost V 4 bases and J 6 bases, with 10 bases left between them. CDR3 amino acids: CASSNTPFNEQFF. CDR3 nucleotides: TGTGCCAGTAGTAACACGCCCTTCAATGAGCAGTTCTTC.

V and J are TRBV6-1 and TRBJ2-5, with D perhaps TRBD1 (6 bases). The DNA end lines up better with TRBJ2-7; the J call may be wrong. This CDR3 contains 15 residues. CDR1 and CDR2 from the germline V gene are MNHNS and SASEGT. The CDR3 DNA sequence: TGTGCCAGCAGATTTGAAAGGGGCAGGGGCCACGAGCAGTACTTC. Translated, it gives CASRFERGRGHEQYF.

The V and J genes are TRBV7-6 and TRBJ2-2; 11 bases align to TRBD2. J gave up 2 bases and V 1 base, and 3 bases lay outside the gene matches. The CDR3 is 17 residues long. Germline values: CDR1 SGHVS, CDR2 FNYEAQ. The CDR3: CASSLGTSGPNTGELFF. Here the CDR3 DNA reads TGTGCCAGCAGCTTAGGGACTAGCGGGCCCAACACCGGGGAGCTGTTTTTT.

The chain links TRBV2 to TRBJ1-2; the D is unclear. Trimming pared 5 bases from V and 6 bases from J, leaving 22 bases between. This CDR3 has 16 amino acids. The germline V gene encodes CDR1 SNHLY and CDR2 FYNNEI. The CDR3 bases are TGTGCCAGCAGTCCTCCTCGTTCGGGGTTAATTAATGGCTACACCTTC. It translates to CASSPPRSGLINGYTF.

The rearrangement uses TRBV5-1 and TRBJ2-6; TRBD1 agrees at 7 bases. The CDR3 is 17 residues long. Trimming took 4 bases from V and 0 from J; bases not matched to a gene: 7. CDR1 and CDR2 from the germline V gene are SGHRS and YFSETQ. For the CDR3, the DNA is TGCGCCAGCAGCAGGGGACAGCTCATCTCTGGGGCCAACGTCCTGACTTTC. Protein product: CASSRGQLISGANVLTF.

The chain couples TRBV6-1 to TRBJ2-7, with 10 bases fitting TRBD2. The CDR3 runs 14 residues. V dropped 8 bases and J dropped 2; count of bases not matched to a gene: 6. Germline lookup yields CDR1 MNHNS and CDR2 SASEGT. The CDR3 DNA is TGTGCCAGCGACGAACTAGCGGGGCCCTACGAGCAGTACTTC. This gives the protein CASDELAGPYEQYF.